This is a list of T cell receptor beta chains from one sample in a study of cytomegalovirus exposure and HLA in healthy donors. Sequencing used immunoSEQ multiplex PCR; TCRdb keeps in-frame clones, though not all of them. The sample lists some 150,000 clones, around 93% seen once, with 1.5% to 2% in the top ten. The source material was PBMCs. The receptors shown here come from a man between 18 and 35 years old in good health and CMV-seropositive. CDR3s include the opening cysteine and the closing phenylalanine or tryptophan. The D gene is left open where the match is weak. Clone size is shown for a subset of rows, as once, few, many or a class of expanded clone.

CDR3 protein,CDR3 DNA,V gene,J gene,clone size,CDR3 length,D gene
CASRFWQGKETQYF,TGTGCCAGCCGATTTTGGCAGGGCAAAGAGACCCAGTACTTC,TRBV2,TRBJ2-5,NA,14,NA
CASSLYGTGDTEAFF,TGTGCCAGCAGTTTATACGGGACAGGGGACACTGAAGCTTTCTTT,TRBV27,TRBJ1-1,NA,15,TRBD1
CASSFGGQGLLQETQYF,TGTGCCAGCAGCTTTGGGGGTCAGGGACTACTCCAAGAGACCCAGTACTTC,TRBV5-8,TRBJ2-5,NA,17,TRBD2
CASSAGSNTEAFF,TGTGCCAGCAGCGCGGGGTCGAACACTGAAGCTTTCTTT,TRBV9,TRBJ1-1,NA,13,NA
CASSPRESYEQYF,TGTGCCAGCTCACCTCGGGAATCCTACGAGCAGTACTTC,TRBV18,TRBJ2-7,NA,13,NA
CASSPGYQETQYF,TGTGCCAGCTCTCCGGGTTACCAAGAGACCCAGTACTTC,TRBV5-4,TRBJ2-5,NA,13,NA
CSVETTVPGSYGYTF,TGCAGCGTTGAGACGACAGTTCCTGGCAGCTATGGCTACACCTTC,TRBV29-1,TRBJ1-2,NA,15,NA
CASKRGGYEQYF,TGTGCCAGCAAACGGGGTGGCTACGAGCAGTACTTC,TRBV2,TRBJ2-7,NA,12,NA
CASSPGEGFTEAFF,TGTGCCAGCAGCCCAGGGGAAGGTTTCACTGAAGCTTTCTTT,TRBV6-6,TRBJ1-1,NA,14,NA
CSVRQFNYGYTF,TGCAGCGTGAGACAGTTTAACTATGGCTACACCTTC,TRBV29-1,TRBJ1-2,NA,12,NA
CASSHIGRDSSYEQYF,TGCGCCAGCAGCCACATCGGAAGGGACAGTTCCTACGAGCAGTACTTC,TRBV4-1,TRBJ2-7,NA,16,TRBD1
CASSLGLAGAYYNEQFF,TGCGCCAGCAGCTTGGGGTTAGCGGGGGCTTACTACAATGAGCAGTTCTTC,TRBV5-1,TRBJ2-1,NA,17,TRBD2
CAIGTNDEQYF,TGTGCCATCGGGACTAACGACGAGCAGTACTTC,TRBV10-3,TRBJ2-7,NA,11,TRBD2
CASNDRGGRDQPQHF,TGTGCCAGCAACGACCGGGGGGGTCGGGATCAGCCCCAGCATTTT,TRBV7-8,TRBJ1-5,NA,15,NA
CASSRAGGRSYNEQFF,TGTGCCAGCAGCCGAGCGGGAGGACGCTCCTACAATGAGCAGTTCTTC,TRBV2,TRBJ2-1,few,16,TRBD2
CAWSRREALLFTDTQYF,TGTGCCTGGAGTCGGCGGGAGGCACTATTATTCACAGATACGCAGTATTTT,TRBV30,TRBJ2-3,NA,17,TRBD2
CASSEYAGANEQFF,TGCGCCAGCAGTGAGTATGCGGGAGCCAATGAGCAGTTCTTC,TRBV10-1,TRBJ2-1,NA,14,TRBD2
CAWDRDRGRNQPQHF,TGTGCCTGGGACCGGGACAGGGGGAGAAATCAGCCCCAGCATTTT,TRBV30,TRBJ1-5,NA,15,TRBD1
CASSLSEPYEQYF,TGTGCCAGCAGCTTATCAGAACCCTACGAGCAGTACTTC,TRBV7-6,TRBJ2-7,once,13,NA
CASRRDTEAFF,TGTGCCAGCAGACGGGACACTGAAGCTTTCTTT,TRBV5-4,TRBJ1-1,NA,11,NA
CASRTGLAAYNEQFF,TGTGCCAGCAGGACCGGACTAGCGGCCTACAATGAGCAGTTCTTC,TRBV7-3,TRBJ2-1,NA,15,TRBD2
CASSEVSGTGVVKNIQYF,TGTGCCAGCAGTGAAGTGTCCGGGACAGGGGTGGTCAAAAACATTCAGTACTTC,TRBV6-1,TRBJ2-4,once,18,TRBD1
CASRYTGVTNYGYTF,TGTGCCAGCAGATACACAGGGGTCACTAACTATGGCTACACCTTC,TRBV6-5,TRBJ1-2,once,15,TRBD1
CSRVVNTEAFF,TGCAGCCGGGTTGTGAACACTGAAGCTTTCTTT,TRBV20-1,TRBJ1-1,NA,11,NA
CASSFTVSYEQYF,TGTGCCAGCAGCTTCACAGTCTCCTACGAGCAGTACTTC,TRBV7-2,TRBJ2-7,NA,13,NA
CASGSPVGRETQYF,TGTGCCAGCGGCTCGCCCGTAGGGAGAGAGACCCAGTACTTC,TRBV28,TRBJ2-5,once,14,NA
CASSYLHRTGGIGEQFF,TGTGCCAGCAGTTATCTCCATAGGACAGGGGGAATCGGTGAGCAGTTCTTC,TRBV6-9,TRBJ2-1,NA,17,TRBD1
CASSSGLAGDSYEQYF,TGTGCCAGCAGCTCGGGACTAGCGGGAGACTCCTACGAGCAGTACTTC,TRBV5-6,TRBJ2-7,NA,16,TRBD2
CASSPTTTGELFF,TGTGCCAGCTCACCGACTACGACCGGGGAGCTGTTTTTT,TRBV18,TRBJ2-2,NA,13,NA
CAISELAYEQYF,TGTGCCATCAGTGAGTTAGCCTACGAGCAGTACTTC,TRBV10-3,TRBJ2-7,NA,12,NA
CASSSIGQGSYEQYF,TGTGCCAGCAGTTCGATAGGACAGGGTTCCTACGAGCAGTACTTC,TRBV28,TRBJ2-7,NA,15,TRBD1
CASSLTGGRDEQYF,TGTGCCAGCAGCCTGACGGGGGGCAGAGACGAGCAGTACTTC,TRBV6-6,TRBJ2-7,NA,14,NA
CASSPGTAVPQETQYF,TGTGCCAGCAGCCCAGGGACAGCCGTACCACAAGAGACCCAGTACTTC,TRBV9,TRBJ2-5,NA,16,TRBD1
CASRGQGRGYTF,TGTGCCAGCAGAGGACAGGGCAGAGGCTACACCTTC,TRBV27,TRBJ1-2,NA,12,TRBD1
CSVARTGVNTEAFF,TGCAGCGTTGCTAGGACAGGGGTGAACACTGAAGCTTTCTTT,TRBV29-1,TRBJ1-1,NA,14,TRBD1
CACANPWETQYF,TGTGCCTGCGCAAACCCGTGGGAGACCCAGTACTTC,TRBV6-1,TRBJ2-5,NA,12,NA
CASSLERPGANVLTF,TGTGCCAGCAGTTTAGAGCGTCCTGGGGCCAACGTCCTGACTTTC,TRBV27,TRBJ2-6,NA,15,NA
CASSERAAGAVRDIQYF,TGTGCCAGCAGTGAAAGGGCGGCAGGGGCGGTGAGGGACATTCAGTACTTC,TRBV6-1,TRBJ2-4,NA,17,NA
CASSQGAFREQYF,TGTGCCAGCAGCCAAGGTGCATTCCGGGAGCAGTACTTC,TRBV14,TRBJ2-7,once,13,NA
CASSLQSLQETQYF,TGTGCCAGCAGCTTACAGTCCCTTCAAGAGACCCAGTACTTC,TRBV7-8,TRBJ2-5,NA,14,NA